These T cell receptor beta chains were read from a single sample in a study of cytotoxic CD8 clonotypes in ibrutinib-treated CLL. The protocol was immunoSEQ multiplex PCR, while the TCRdb copy is restricted to in-frame clones and leaves out a portion. The sample consists of about 160,000 clones, around nine tenths of them appearing once. The sequencing used PBMCs, collected at disease progression, from a patient treated with ibrutinib. The receptors originated from a human donor with chronic lymphocytic leukemia. CDR3s include the opening cysteine and the closing phenylalanine or tryptophan. Each record gives: J gene, clone size, V gene, D gene, CDR3 protein, CDR3 DNA. D genes are given only for firm matches. Not all rows give a size; the values are once, few, many and, for expanded clones, a class.

j_gene: TRBJ2-1; abundance: -; v_gene: TRBV5-1; d_gene: -; CDR3aa: CASSLDGGSLNEQFF; CDR3nt: TGCGCCAGCAGCTTGGATGGAGGGAGTCTAAATGAGCAGTTCTTC
j_gene: TRBJ1-1; abundance: -; v_gene: TRBV11-2; d_gene: -; CDR3aa: CASSSRSWNTEAFF; CDR3nt: TGTGCCAGCAGCTCCCGTTCGTGGAACACTGAAGCTTTCTTT
j_gene: TRBJ2-3; abundance: -; v_gene: TRBV28; d_gene: TRBD2; CDR3aa: CASSKLGREGADTQYF; CDR3nt: TGTGCCAGCAGTAAGCTTGGGCGGGAGGGGGCAGATACGCAGTATTTT
j_gene: TRBJ2-5; abundance: -; v_gene: TRBV2; d_gene: TRBD1; CDR3aa: CASRQGQQETQYF; CDR3nt: TGTGCCAGCAGACAGGGACAGCAAGAGACCCAGTACTTC
j_gene: TRBJ1-2; abundance: few; v_gene: TRBV30; d_gene: -; CDR3aa: CAWSIGGNYGYTF; CDR3nt: TGTGCCTGGAGTATAGGGGGTAACTATGGCTACACCTTC
j_gene: TRBJ2-2; abundance: -; v_gene: TRBV5-1; d_gene: TRBD2; CDR3aa: CASSFRLAGLDGELFF; CDR3nt: TGCGCCAGCAGCTTTCGGCTAGCGGGGCTCGACGGGGAGCTGTTTTTT
j_gene: TRBJ2-1; abundance: few; v_gene: TRBV5-6; d_gene: TRBD1; CDR3aa: CASQQGSSYNEQFF; CDR3nt: TGTGCCAGCCAACAGGGGAGCTCCTACAATGAGCAGTTCTTC
j_gene: TRBJ2-7; abundance: few; v_gene: TRBV7-8; d_gene: TRBD1; CDR3aa: CASSSGYTGDPYEQYF; CDR3nt: TGTGCCAGCAGCTCAGGCTATACAGGGGACCCCTACGAGCAGTACTTC
j_gene: TRBJ1-1; abundance: -; v_gene: TRBV25-1; d_gene: -; CDR3aa: CASSGLGFEAFF; CDR3nt: TGTGCCAGCAGTGGGTTGGGTTTCGAGGCTTTCTTT
j_gene: TRBJ2-5; abundance: -; v_gene: TRBV5-1; d_gene: -; CDR3aa: CASSIPLTAQETQYF; CDR3nt: TGCGCCAGCAGCATCCCGTTGACGGCGCAAGAGACCCAGTACTTC
j_gene: TRBJ1-2; abundance: -; v_gene: TRBV5-1; d_gene: -; CDR3aa: CASSLGDPSGYTF; CDR3nt: TGCGCCAGCAGCTTGGGGGACCCAAGTGGCTACACCTTC
j_gene: TRBJ1-5; abundance: -; v_gene: TRBV18; d_gene: -; CDR3aa: CASSPGSQGGNQPQHF; CDR3nt: TGTGCCAGCTCTCCCGGATCCCAAGGGGGCAATCAGCCCCAGCATTTT
j_gene: TRBJ1-1; abundance: -; v_gene: TRBV27; d_gene: TRBD1; CDR3aa: CASSLWGTGPSNTEAFF; CDR3nt: TGTGCCAGCAGTTTATGGGGGACAGGGCCTTCGAACACTGAAGCTTTCTTT
j_gene: TRBJ2-7; abundance: -; v_gene: TRBV7-3; d_gene: -; CDR3aa: CASSLVQGSAYEQYF; CDR3nt: TGTGCCAGCAGCTTAGTACAGGGAAGTGCCTACGAGCAGTACTTC
j_gene: TRBJ2-5; abundance: -; v_gene: TRBV7-3; d_gene: -; CDR3aa: CASSLEIGQETQYF; CDR3nt: TGTGCCAGCAGCTTAGAAATAGGGCAGGAGACCCAGTACTTC
j_gene: TRBJ1-1; abundance: -; v_gene: TRBV6-1; d_gene: -; CDR3aa: CASFLGAFF; CDR3nt: TGTGCCAGCTTCCTTGGGGCTTTCTTT
j_gene: TRBJ2-5; abundance: -; v_gene: TRBV11-3; d_gene: -; CDR3aa: CASSLGGGQETQYF; CDR3nt: TGTGCCAGCAGCCTAGGGGGAGGCCAAGAGACCCAGTACTTC
j_gene: TRBJ1-1; abundance: -; v_gene: TRBV2; d_gene: TRBD1; CDR3aa: CASSELQGVNTEAFF; CDR3nt: TGTGCCAGCAGTGAACTACAGGGGGTGAACACTGAAGCTTTCTTT
j_gene: TRBJ1-1; abundance: -; v_gene: TRBV4-1; d_gene: -; CDR3aa: CASSQTGWGTEAFF; CDR3nt: TGCGCCAGCAGCCAAACCGGGTGGGGAACTGAAGCTTTCTTT
j_gene: TRBJ2-7; abundance: -; v_gene: TRBV6-5; d_gene: -; CDR3aa: CASSYGRDEQYF; CDR3nt: TGTGCCAGCAGTTACGGCAGGGACGAGCAGTACTTC